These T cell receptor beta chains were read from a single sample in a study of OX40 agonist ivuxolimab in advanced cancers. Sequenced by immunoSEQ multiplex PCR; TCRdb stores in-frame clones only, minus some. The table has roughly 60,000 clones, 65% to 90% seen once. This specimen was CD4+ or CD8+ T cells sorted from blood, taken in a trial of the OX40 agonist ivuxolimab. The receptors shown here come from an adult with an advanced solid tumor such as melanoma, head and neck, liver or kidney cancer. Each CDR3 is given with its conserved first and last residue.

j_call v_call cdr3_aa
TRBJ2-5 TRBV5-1 CASSLKRPGPQETQYF
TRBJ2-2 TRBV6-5 CASSFGQGSTGELFF
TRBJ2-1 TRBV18 CASSPRFTDYNEQFF
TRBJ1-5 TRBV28 CASRAGINQPQHF
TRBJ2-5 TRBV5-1 CASSLGQGMETQYF
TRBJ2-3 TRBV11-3 CASSFGQGDTQYF
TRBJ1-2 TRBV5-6 CASSLGQALAVDGYTF
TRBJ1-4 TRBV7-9 CASSLTGLGEKLFF
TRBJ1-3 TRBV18 CASSRLTGSSGNTIYF
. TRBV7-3 CASSQKVTSGELFF
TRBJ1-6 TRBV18 CASSPPLGVSLLHF
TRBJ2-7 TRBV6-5 CASSTGTGGYEQYF
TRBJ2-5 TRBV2 CASSPRQETQYF
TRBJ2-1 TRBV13 CASSFSGGAANEQFF
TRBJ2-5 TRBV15 CATSRTGPGARETQYF
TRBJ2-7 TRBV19 CASGQGMYYEQYF
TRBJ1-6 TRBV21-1 CASSNIGVVYNSPLHF
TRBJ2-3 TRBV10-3 CAISANTDTQYF
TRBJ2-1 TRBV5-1 CASSRGQEYNEQFF
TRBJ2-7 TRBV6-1 CASSEVGSVYEQYF
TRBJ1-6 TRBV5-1 CASSLEGFNSPLHF
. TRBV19 CASSIGGGIHYEQYF
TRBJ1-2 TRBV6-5 CASSYRGHYGYTF
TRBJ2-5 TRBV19 CASSLRGSGGQETQYF
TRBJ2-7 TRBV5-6 CASSFFGGQALFYEQYF